This TCR beta chain came from a study of cytomegalovirus exposure and HLA in healthy donors. Sequenced by immunoSEQ multiplex PCR; TCRdb stores in-frame clones only, minus some. The sample contains tens of thousands of clones, approximately 93% of which appear only once. Turning to this clone: Its antigen remains unidentified.

The CDR3 runs to 15 residues. In germline, CDR1 is SGHVS, CDR2 FQNEAQ. V was shortened by 4 bases and J by 5 bases, with 17 bases between the two germline ends. Overall study findings and caveats: The CMV antigen specificity of a few CMV-associated chains was confirmed through in vitro analysis.

The TCR originated in a man aged 18 to 35 in good health and CMV-seropositive. The chain carries TRBV7-8 and TRBJ2-5, with D unclear. The specimen sequenced was PBMCs. CDR3 amino acids: CASSSGRWSPETQYF. In DNA, the CDR3 is TGTGCCAGCAGCTCAGGAAGATGGTCTCCTGAGACCCAGTACTTC.